Shown below are 5 T cell receptor beta chains from a single sample sequenced in a study of response to subunit inactivated influenza vaccine. In TCRdb, the RT-PCR reads were re-called with MiXCR into one record per CDR3 protein. The table lists about 300,000 distinct CDR3 sequences, about a fifth of them singletons. The source material was PBMCs from blood, sampled 21 months after vaccination. These receptors all stem from a man aged 45-69 years who received an inactivated influenza vaccine.

A few counts support this clonotype. V usage is TRBV20-1 and J usage is TRBJ1-1, with TRBD1 matching over 9 bases. Germline V gene sequence: CDR1 DFQATT, CDR2 SNEGSKA (reference sequence). CDR3 length equals 13 residues. The V gene end was trimmed by 6 bases and the J gene end by 3 bases; junction bases not matched to a gene: 5. Here the CDR3 DNA reads TGCAGTGCGCCCGACAGGGGGTACACTGAAGCTTTCTTT. It is translated as CSAPDRGYTEAFF.

This clonotype was counted only a few times. This chain joins TRBV3-1 and TRBJ2-2; 11 positions match TRBD2. The CDR3 extends over 18 amino acids. Germline V CDR1 and CDR2: LGHDT, YNNKEL (reference sequence). Unmatched junction bases numbered 5, after V lost 1 base and J lost 1 base. The CDR3 DNA sequence: TGTGCCAGCAGCCAAGGCCTAGCGGGAGGAGGGAACACCGGGGAGCTGTTTTTT. It yields the protein CASSQGLAGGGNTGELFF.

This clonotype showed up just a few times. The V gene is TRBV6-1, the J gene TRBJ2-2; D not resolved. Trimming shortened V by 7 bases and J by 1 base, and 16 bases separated the two germline ends. Germline CDR1 is MNHNS and CDR2 is SASEGT. This CDR3 region has 16 residues. CDR3 DNA sequence: TGTGCCAGCAAAAAGAACCGGGCTCTGAACACCGGGGAGCTGTTTTTT. Translating it yields CASKKNRALNTGELFF.

This clonotype has a handful of counts. The chain couples TRBV27 to TRBJ2-1; no definite D call. Germline V CDR1 and CDR2: MNHEY, SMNVEV (reference sequence). The CDR3 contains 14 residues. V shed 10 bases and J shed 2 bases, with 15 bases lying between them. The chain's CDR3 is CATTPMSPYNEQFF. CDR3 DNA sequence: TGTGCCACAACCCCTATGAGCCCCTACAATGAGCAGTTCTTC.

This clonotype was recorded a few times. CDR3 nucleotides: TGTGCCAGCAGCCCCCTGCTCTTCGGAAACACCATATATTTT. Translated: CASSPLLFGNTIYF. The chain has TRBV28 and TRBJ1-3; D is uncertain. Per the germline V gene, CDR1 is MDHEN and CDR2 is SYDVKM. This CDR3 has 14 amino acids. Trimming removed 6 bases from V and 4 bases from J, with 13 bases in between.